This T cell receptor beta chain was sequenced during a study of blood T cell repertoires in COVID-19. The wider study: PBMCs, B-cell-depleted T cells, or T cells were the source of the cDNA or gDNA that made up the material.

V lost 9 bases and J lost 4, with 15 bases in between. The CDR3 is 13 residues long. Germline lookup yields CDR1 SNHLY and CDR2 FYNNEI. Using immunoSEQ multiplex PCR, the repertoire was profiled, and TCRdb retains in-frame clones only, with some absent. The sample shows some 70,000 clones, more than 70% of them seen only once. The sequenced material came from peripheral blood. The genes are TRBV2 and TRBJ1-1; D is possibly TRBD1 (5 bases). The receptor was isolated from a man aged 50-59 years with active COVID-19. The CDR3 DNA reads TGTGCCAGAGCTGTGGGGGGTGGCACTGAAGCTTTCTTT. The encoded protein is CARAVGGGTEAFF.